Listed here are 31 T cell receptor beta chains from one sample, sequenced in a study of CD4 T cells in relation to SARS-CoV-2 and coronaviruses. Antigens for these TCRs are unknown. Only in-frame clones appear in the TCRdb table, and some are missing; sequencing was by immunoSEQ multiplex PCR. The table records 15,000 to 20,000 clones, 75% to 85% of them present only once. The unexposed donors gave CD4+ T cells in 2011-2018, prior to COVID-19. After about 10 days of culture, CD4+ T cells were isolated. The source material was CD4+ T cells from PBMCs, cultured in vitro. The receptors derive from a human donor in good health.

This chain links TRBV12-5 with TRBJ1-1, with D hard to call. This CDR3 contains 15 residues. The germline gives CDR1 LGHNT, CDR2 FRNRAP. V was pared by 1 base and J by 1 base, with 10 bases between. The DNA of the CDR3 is TGTGCTAGTGGTTTGGGTACTTGGCAGAACACTGAAGCTTTCTTT. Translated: CASGLGTWQNTEAFF.

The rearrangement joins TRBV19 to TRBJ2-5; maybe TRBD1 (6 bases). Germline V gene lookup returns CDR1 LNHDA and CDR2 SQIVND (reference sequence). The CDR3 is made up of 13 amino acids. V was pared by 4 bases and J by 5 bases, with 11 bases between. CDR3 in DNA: TGTGCCAGTAGTAAGGACAGATGGGAGACCCAGTACTTC. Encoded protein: CASSKDRWETQYF.

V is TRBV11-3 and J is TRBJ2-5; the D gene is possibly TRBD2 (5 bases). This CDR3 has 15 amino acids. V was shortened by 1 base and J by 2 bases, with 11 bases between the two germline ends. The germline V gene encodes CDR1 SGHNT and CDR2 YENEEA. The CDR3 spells CASSLGPREQETQYF. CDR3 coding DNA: TGTGCCAGCAGCTTAGGACCACGGGAACAAGAGACCCAGTACTTC.

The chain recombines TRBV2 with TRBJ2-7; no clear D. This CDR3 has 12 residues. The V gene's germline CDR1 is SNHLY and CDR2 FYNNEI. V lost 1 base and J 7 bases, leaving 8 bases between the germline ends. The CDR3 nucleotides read TGTGCCAGCAGTGAAGTTGCTGAGGAGCAGTACTTC. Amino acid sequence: CASSEVAEEQYF. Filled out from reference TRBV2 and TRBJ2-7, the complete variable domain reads EPEVTQTPSHQVTQMGQEVILRCVPISNHLYFYWYRQILGQKVEFLVSFYNNEISEKSEIFDDQFSVERPDGSNFTLKIRSTKLEDSAMYFCASSEVAEEQYFGPGTRLTVT.

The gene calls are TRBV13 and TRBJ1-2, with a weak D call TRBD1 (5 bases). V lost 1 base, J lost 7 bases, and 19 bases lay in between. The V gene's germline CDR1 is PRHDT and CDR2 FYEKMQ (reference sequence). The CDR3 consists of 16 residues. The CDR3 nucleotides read TGTGCCAGCAGCTTAGAAGGCATAGACAGCGAGGGTGGCTACACCTTC. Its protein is CASSLEGIDSEGGYTF.

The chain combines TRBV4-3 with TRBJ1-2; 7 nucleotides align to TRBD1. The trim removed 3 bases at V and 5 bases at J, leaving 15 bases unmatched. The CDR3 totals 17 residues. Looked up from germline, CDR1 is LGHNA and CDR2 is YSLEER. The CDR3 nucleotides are TGCGCCAGCAGCCAGGGGGGGACAGCCCCGGGGGTATATGGCTACACCTTC. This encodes CASSQGGTAPGVYGYTF.

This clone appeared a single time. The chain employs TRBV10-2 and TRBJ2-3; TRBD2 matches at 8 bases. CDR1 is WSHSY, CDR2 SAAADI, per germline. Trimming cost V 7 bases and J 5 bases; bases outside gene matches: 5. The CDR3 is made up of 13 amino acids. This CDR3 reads CASTTGGLDTQYF. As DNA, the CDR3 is TGCGCCAGCACAACGGGGGGGTTAGATACGCAGTATTTT.

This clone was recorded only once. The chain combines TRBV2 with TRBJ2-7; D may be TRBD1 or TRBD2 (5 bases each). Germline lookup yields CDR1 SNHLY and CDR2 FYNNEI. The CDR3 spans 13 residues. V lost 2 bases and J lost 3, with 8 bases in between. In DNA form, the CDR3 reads TGTGCCAGCAGTGAACAGGGAGTCTACGAGCAGTACTTC. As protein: CASSEQGVYEQYF.

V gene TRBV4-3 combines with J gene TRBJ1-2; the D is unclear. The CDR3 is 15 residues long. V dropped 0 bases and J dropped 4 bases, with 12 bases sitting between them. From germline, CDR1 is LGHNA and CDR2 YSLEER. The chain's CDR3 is CASSQDMGGFYGYTF. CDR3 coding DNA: TGCGCCAGCAGCCAAGATATGGGCGGGTTCTATGGCTACACCTTC.

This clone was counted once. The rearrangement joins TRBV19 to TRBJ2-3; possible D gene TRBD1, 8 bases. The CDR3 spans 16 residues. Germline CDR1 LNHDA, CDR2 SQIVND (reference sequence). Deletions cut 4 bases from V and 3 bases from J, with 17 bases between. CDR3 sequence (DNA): TGTGCCAGTAGTACTACCCAACAGGGGGGGACAGATACGCAGTATTTT. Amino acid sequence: CASSTTQQGGTDTQYF.

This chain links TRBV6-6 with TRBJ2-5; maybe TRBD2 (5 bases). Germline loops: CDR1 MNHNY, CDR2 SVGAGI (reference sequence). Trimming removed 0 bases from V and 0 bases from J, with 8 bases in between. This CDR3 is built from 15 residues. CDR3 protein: CASSYSRADQETQYF. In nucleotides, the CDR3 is TGTGCCAGCAGTTACTCGAGGGCGGACCAAGAGACCCAGTACTTC.

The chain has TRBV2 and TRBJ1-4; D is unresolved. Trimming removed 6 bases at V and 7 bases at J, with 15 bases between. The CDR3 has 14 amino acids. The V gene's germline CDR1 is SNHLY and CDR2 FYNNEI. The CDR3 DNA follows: TGTGCCAGCAGCCTTCGATTAGTCAGTGAAAAACTGTTTTTT. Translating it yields CASSLRLVSEKLFF.

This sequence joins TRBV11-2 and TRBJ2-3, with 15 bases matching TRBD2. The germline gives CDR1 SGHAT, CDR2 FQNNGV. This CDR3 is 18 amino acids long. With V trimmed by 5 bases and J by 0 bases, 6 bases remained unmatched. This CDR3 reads CASSRRTSGRGSTDTQYF. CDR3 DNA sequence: TGTGCCAGCAGCCGCCGGACTAGCGGGAGGGGTAGCACAGATACGCAGTATTTT.

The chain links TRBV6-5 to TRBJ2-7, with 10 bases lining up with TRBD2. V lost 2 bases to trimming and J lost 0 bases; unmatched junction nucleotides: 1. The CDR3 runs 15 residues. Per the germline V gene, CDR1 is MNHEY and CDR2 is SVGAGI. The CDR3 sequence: CASSYTSGISYEQYF. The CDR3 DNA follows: TGTGCCAGCAGTTACACTAGCGGGATCTCCTACGAGCAGTACTTC.

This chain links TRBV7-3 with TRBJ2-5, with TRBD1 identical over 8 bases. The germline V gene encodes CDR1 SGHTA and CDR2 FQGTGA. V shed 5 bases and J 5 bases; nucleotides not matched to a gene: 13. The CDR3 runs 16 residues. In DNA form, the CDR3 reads TGTGCCAGCAGCGCGGGGATCAGGGGGCAGGGCGAGACCCAGTACTTC. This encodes CASSAGIRGQGETQYF.

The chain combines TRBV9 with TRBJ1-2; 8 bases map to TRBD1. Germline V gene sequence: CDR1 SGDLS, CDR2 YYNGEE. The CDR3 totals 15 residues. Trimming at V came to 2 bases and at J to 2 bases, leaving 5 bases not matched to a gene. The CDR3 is CASSVHRDRNYGYTF. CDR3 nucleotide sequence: TGTGCCAGCAGCGTTCACCGGGACAGGAACTATGGCTACACCTTC.

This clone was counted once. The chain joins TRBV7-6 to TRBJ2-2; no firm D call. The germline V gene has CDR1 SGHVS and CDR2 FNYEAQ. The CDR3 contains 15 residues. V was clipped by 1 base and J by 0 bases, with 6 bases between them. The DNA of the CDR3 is TGTGCCAGCAGCTTAGTACGGTCGAACACCGGGGAGCTGTTTTTT. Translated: CASSLVRSNTGELFF.

The CDR3 nucleotides read TGTGCCAGCAGTTACTCGATGGGTAGCGGGAGGGAGACCCAGTACTTC. This encodes CASSYSMGSGRETQYF. The chain carries TRBV6-5 and TRBJ2-5; TRBD2 aligns across 10 bases. The CDR3 loop spans 16 amino acids. V was clipped by 0 bases and J by 5 bases; unmatched bases: 6. The V gene's germline CDR1 is MNHEY and CDR2 SVGAGI.

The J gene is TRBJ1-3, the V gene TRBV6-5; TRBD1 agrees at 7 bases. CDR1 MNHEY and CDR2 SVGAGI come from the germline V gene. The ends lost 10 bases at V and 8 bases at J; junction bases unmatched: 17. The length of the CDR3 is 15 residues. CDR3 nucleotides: TGTGCCACCGGTCGGGGGAACAGGGGATGGGACACCATATATTTT. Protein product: CATGRGNRGWDTIYF.

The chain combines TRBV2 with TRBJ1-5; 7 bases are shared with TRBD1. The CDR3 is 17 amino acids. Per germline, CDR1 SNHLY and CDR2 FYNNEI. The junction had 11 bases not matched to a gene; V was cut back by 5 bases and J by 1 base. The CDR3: CASSRQGGVLSNQPQHF. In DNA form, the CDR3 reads TGTGCCAGCAGTAGACAGGGAGGGGTCTTGAGCAATCAGCCCCAGCATTTT.

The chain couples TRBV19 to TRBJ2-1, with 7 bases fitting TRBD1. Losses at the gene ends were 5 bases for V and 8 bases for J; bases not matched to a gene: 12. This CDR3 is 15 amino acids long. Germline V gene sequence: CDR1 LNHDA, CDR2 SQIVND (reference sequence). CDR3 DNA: TGTGCCAGTAGTCTAGTGTCAGGGGGTAGGGATGAGCAGTTCTTC. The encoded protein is CASSLVSGGRDEQFF.

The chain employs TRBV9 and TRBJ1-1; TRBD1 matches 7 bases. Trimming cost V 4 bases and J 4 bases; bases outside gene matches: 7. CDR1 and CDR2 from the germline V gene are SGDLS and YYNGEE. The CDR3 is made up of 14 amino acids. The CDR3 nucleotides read TGTGCCAGCAGCCGTACAGGGGAGAGCACTGAAGCTTTCTTT. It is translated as CASSRTGESTEAFF.

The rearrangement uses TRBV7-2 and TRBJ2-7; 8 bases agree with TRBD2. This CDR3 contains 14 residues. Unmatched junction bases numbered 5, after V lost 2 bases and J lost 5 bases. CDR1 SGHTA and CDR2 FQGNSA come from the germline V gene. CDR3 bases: TGTGCCAGCAGCTTAACGGGAGGGCCGCACGAGCAGTACTTC. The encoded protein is CASSLTGGPHEQYF.

Here the CDR3 reads CASSTSGRLNEQFF. Here the CDR3 DNA reads TGTGCCAGCAGTACTAGCGGGAGGTTGAATGAGCAGTTCTTC. The V and J genes are TRBV6-5 and TRBJ2-1; 12 bases are a match to TRBD2. The germline CDR1 and CDR2 sequences are MNHEY and SVGAGI. CDR3 length equals 14 residues. Trimming at V came to 5 bases and at J to 7 bases, leaving 3 bases not matched to a gene.

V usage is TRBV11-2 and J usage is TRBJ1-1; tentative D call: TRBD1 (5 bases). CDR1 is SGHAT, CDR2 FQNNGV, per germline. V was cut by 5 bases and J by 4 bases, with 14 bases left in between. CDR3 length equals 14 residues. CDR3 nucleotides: TGTGCCAGCAGCAGACTCAGGGAGAGCACTGAAGCTTTCTTT. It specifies CASSRLRESTEAFF.

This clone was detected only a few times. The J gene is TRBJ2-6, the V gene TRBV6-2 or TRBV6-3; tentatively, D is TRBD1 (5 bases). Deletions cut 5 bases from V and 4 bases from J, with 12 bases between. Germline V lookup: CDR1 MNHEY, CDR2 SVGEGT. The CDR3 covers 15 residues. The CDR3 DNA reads TGTGCCAGCAGTCGGACACGTGGGGGGGCCAACGTCCTGACTTTC. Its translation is CASSRTRGGANVLTF.

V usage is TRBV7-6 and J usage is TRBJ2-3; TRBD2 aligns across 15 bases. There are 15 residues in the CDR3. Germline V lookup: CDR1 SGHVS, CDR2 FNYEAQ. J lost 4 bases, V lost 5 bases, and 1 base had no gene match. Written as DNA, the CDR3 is TGTGCCAGCAGCCGGACTAGCGGGAGGGCAGATACGCAGTATTTT. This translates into CASSRTSGRADTQYF.

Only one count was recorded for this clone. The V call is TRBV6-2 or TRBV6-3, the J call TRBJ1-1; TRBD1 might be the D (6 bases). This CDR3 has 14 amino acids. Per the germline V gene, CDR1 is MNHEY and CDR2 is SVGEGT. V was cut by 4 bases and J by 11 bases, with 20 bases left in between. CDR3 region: CASSLLQGPLGAFF. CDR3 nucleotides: TGTGCCAGCAGTTTATTACAGGGACCATTGGGGGCTTTCTTT.

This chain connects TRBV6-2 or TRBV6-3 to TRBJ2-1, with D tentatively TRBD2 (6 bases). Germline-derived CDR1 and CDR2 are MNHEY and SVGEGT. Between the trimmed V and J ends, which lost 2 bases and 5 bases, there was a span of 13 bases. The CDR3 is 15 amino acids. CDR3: CASSYLAIADNEQFF. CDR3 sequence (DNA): TGTGCCAGCAGTTACCTGGCGATAGCGGACAATGAGCAGTTCTTC.

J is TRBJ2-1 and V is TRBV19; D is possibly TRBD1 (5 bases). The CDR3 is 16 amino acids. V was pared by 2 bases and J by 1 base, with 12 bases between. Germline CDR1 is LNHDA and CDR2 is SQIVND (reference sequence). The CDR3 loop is CASSIHPRVSYNEQFF. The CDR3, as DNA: TGTGCCAGTAGTATACATCCCAGGGTTTCCTACAATGAGCAGTTCTTC.

CDR3 sequence reads: CASSKTGTDTQYF. CDR3 sequence (DNA): TGTGCCAGCAGCAAGACAGGCACAGATACGCAGTATTTT. V is TRBV7-3 and J is TRBJ2-3; D is possibly TRBD1 (5 bases). The germline V gene has CDR1 SGHTA and CDR2 FQGTGA. CDR3 length: 13 residues. The V gene lost 5 bases and the J gene lost 1 base, with 7 bases spanning the gap.